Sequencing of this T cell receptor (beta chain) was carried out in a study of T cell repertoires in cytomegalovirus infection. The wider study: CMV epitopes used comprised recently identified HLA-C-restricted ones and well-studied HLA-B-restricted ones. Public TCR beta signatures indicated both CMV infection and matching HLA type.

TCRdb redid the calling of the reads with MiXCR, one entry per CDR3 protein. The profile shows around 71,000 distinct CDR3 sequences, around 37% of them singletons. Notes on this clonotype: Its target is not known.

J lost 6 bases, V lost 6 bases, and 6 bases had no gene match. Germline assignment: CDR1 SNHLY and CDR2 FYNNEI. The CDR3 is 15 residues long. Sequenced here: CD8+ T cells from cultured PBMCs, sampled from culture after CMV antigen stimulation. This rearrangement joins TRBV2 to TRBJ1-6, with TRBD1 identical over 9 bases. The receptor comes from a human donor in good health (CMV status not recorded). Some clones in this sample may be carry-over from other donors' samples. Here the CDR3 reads CASRAGTGSNSPLHF. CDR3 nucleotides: TGTGCCAGCAGAGCCGGGACAGGGAGTAATTCACCCCTCCACTTT.